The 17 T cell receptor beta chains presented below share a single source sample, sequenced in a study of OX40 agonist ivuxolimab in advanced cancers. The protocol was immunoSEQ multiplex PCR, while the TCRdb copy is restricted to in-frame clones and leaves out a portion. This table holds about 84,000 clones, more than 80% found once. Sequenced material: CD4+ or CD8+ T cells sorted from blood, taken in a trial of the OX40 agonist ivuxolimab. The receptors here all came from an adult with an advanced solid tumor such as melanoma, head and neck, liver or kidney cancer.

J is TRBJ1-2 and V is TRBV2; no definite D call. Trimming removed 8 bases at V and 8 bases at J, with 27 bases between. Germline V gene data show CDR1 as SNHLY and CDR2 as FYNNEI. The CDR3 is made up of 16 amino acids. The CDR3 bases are TGTGCCAGCCTTCTCGACCTCAGCAGAAACCCACGGGGCTACACCTTC. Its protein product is CASLLDLSRNPRGYTF.

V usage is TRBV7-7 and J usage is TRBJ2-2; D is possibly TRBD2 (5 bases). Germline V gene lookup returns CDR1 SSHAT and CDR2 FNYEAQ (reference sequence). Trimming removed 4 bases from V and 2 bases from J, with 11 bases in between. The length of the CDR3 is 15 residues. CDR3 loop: CASSSTLGNTGELFF. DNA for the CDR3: TGTGCCAGCAGCTCTACACTAGGAAACACCGGGGAGCTGTTTTTT. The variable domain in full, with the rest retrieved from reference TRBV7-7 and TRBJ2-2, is GAGVSQSPRYKVTKRGQDVTLRCDPISSHATLYWYQQALGQGPEFLTYFNYEAQPDKSGLPSDRFSAERPEGSISTLTIQRTEQRDSAMYRCASSSTLGNTGELFFGEGSRLTVL.

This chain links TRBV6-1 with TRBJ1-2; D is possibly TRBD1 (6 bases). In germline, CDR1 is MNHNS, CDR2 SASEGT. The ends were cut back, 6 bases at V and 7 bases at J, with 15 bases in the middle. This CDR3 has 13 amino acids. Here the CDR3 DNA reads TGTGCCAGCAGCCAACAGGGTTACCGTGGCTACACCTTC. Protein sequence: CASSQQGYRGYTF.

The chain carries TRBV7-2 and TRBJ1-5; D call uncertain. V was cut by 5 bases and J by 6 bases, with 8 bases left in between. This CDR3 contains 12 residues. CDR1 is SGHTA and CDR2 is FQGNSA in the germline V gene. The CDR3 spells CASSISSQPQHF. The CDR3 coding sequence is TGTGCCAGCAGCATTAGTAGTCAGCCCCAGCATTTT.

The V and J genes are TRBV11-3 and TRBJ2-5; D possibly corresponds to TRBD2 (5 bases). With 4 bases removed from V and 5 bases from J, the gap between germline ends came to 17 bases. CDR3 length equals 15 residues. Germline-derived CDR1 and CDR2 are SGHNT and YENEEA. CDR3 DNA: TGTGCCAGCAGCTCAGCCCGGGGAGATGGGGAGACCCAGTACTTC. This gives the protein CASSSARGDGETQYF.

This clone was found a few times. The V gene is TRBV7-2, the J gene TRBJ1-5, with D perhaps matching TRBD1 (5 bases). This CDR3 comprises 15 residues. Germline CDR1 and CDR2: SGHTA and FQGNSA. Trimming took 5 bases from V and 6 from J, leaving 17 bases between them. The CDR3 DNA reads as TGTGCCAGCAGCCCAACCGGGGCAGGGATTCAGCCCCAGCATTTT. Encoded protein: CASSPTGAGIQPQHF.

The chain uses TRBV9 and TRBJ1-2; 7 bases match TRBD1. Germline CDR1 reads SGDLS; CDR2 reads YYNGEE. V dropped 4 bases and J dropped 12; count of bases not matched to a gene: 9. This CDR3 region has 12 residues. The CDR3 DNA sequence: TGTGCCAGCAGCCCTAATGTGGGGACAGACACCTTC. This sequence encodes CASSPNVGTDTF.

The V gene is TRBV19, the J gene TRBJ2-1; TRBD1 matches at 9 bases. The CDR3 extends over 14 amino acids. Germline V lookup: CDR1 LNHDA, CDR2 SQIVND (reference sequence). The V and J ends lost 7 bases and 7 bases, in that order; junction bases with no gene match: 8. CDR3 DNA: TGTGCCAGTATAAGGACAGGGGCGGGAAATGAGCAGTTCTTC. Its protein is CASIRTGAGNEQFF.

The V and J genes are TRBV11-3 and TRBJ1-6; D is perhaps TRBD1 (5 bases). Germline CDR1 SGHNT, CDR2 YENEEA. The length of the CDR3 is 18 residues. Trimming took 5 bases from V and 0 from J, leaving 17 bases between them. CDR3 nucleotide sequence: TGTGCCAGCAGCACACGGGACCTTGAGAGCTCCTATAATTCACCCCTCCACTTT. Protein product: CASSTRDLESSYNSPLHF.

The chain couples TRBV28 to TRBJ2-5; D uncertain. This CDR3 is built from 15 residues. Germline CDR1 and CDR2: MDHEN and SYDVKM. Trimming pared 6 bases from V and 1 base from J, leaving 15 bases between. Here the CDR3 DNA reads TGTGCCAGCAGATTACGGTCAGCCACCCAAGAGACCCAGTACTTC. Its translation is CASRLRSATQETQYF. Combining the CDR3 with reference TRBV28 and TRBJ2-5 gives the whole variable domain DVKVTQSSRYLVKRTGEKVFLECVQDMDHENMFWYRQDPGLGLRLIYFSYDVKMKEKGDIPEGYSVSREKKERFSLILESASTNQTSMYLCASRLRSATQETQYFGPGTRLLVL.

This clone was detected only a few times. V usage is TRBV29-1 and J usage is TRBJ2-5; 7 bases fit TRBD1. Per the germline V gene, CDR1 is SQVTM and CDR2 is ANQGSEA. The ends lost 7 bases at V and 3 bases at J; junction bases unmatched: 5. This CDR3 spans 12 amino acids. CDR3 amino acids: CSGITGEETQYF. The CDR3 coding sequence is TGCAGCGGGATTACAGGGGAAGAGACCCAGTACTTC.

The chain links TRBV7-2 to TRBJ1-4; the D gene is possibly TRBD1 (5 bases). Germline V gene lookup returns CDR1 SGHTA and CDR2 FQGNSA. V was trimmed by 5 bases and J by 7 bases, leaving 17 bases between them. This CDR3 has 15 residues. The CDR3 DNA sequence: TGTGCCAGCAGCCCCGCGGGGGGTGTTGGTGAAAAACTGTTTTTT. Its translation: CASSPAGGVGEKLFF.

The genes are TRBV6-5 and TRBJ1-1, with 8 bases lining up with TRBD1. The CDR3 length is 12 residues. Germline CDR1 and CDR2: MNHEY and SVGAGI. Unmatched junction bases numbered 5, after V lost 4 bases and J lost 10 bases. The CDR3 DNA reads TGTGCCAGCAGTTCGGACAGGGAGGGAGCTTTCTTT. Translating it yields CASSSDREGAFF.

The CDR3 DNA sequence: TGTGCCAGCAGCTCCGGGGGGCTAGTCTATGGCTACACCTTC. Translating it yields CASSSGGLVYGYTF. The rearrangement links TRBV6-6 to TRBJ1-2, with a weak D call TRBD1 (6 bases). The V and J ends lost 6 bases and 4 bases respectively, with 15 bases between them. CDR3 size: 14 residues. Looked up from germline, CDR1 is MNHNY and CDR2 is SVGAGI (reference sequence).

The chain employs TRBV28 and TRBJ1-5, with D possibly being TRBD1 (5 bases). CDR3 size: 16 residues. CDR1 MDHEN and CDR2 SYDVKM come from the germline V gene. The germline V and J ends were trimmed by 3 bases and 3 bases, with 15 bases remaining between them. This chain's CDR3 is CASSFLQALPNQPQHF. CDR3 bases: TGTGCCAGCAGTTTTTTACAGGCCCTTCCCAATCAGCCCCAGCATTTT.

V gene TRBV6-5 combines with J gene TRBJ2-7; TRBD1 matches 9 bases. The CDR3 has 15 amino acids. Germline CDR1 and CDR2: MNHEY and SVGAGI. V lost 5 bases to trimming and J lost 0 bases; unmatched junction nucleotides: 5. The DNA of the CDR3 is TGTGCCAGCAGTCGCGGGACAGGGAGCTCCTACGAGCAGTACTTC. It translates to CASSRGTGSSYEQYF.

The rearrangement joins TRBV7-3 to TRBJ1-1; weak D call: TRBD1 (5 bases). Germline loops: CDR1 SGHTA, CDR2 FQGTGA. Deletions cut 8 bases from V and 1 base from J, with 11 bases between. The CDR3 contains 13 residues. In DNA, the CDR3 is TGTGCCAGCGCGTCTCAGGGGAACACTGAAGCTTTCTTT. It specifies CASASQGNTEAFF.